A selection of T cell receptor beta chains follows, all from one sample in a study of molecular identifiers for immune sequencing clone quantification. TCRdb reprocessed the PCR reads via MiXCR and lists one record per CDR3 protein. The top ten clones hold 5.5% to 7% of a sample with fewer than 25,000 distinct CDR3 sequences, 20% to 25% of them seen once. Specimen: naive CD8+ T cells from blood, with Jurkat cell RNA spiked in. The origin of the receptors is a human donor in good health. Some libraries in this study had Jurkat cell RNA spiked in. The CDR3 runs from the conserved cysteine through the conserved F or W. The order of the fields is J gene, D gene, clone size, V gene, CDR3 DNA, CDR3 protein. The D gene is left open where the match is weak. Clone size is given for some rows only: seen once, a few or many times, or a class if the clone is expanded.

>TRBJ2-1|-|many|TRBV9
TGTGCCAGCAGCTCACTTAGCCGACTAACTGACTACAATGAGCAGTTCTTC
CASSSLSRLTDYNEQFF
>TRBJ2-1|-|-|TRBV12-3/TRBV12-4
TGTGCCAGCAGGCTAGGGGGCTCCTACAATGAGCAGTTCTTC
CASRLGGSYNEQFF
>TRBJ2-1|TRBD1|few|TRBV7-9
TGTGCCAACAGGTCACCCGGGACAGGGGTCTCCTACAATGAGCAGTTCTTC
CANRSPGTGVSYNEQFF
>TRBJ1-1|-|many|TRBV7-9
TGTGCCAGCAGCTTAGGCGGCCCTGAAGCTTTCTTT
CASSLGGPEAFF
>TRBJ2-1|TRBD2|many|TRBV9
TGTGCCAGCAGCGCGGGACTAGCGGCCTACAATGAGCAGTTCTTC
CASSAGLAAYNEQFF
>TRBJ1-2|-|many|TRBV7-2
TGTGCCAGCAGCCTCGGGACAATTTATGGCTACACCTTC
CASSLGTIYGYTF
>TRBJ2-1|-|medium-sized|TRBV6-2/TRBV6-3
TGTGCCAGCAGTTGGAACCGGGACGGAACCTACAATGAGCAGTTCTTC
CASSWNRDGTYNEQFF
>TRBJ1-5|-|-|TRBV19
TGTGCCAGTAGCAATACTACTTGGGGCAATCAGCCCCAGCATTTT
CASSNTTWGNQPQHF
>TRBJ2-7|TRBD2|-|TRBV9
TGTGCCAGCAGCGTGTCTCCTAGCGGGGCGGGCTACGAGCAGTACTTC
CASSVSPSGAGYEQYF
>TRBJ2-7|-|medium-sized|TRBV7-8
TGTGCCAGCAGTCAGATGTGGGACGCGGGCTCCTACGAGCAGTACTTC
CASSQMWDAGSYEQYF
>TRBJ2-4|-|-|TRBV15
TGTGCCACCAGTGGGGCTGGAAACATTCAGTACTTC
CATSGAGNIQYF
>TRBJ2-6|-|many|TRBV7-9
TGTGCCAGCAGCTTAGGGCTCTTAGGTCCATCTGGGGCCAACGTCCTGACTTTC
CASSLGLLGPSGANVLTF
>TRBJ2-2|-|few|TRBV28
TGTGCCAGCAGTTTACAAAGCGGGAACACCGGGGAGCTGTTTTTT
CASSLQSGNTGELFF
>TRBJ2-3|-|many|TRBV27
TGTGCCAGCAGCCCGGGGCCAGGGCTGGATACGCAGTATTTT
CASSPGPGLDTQYF
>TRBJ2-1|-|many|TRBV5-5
TGTGCCAGCAGCTCCACTCTGAATCCCTACAATGAGCAGTTCTTC
CASSSTLNPYNEQFF
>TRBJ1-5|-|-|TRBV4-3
TGCGCCAGCAGCCAAGATATTGCTTCCTCTGCAGGCAATCAGCCCCAGCATTTT
CASSQDIASSAGNQPQHF
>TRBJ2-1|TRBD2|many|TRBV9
TGTGCCAGCAGCGTAACTAGCGGGAGTTTGTATGAGCAGTTCTTC
CASSVTSGSLYEQFF
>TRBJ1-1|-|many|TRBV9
TGTGCCAGCAGCGTAGTGAGTGGGGGGGCCTACACTGAAGCTTTCTTT
CASSVVSGGAYTEAFF
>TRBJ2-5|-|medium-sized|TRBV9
TGTGCCAGCAGCGCGGCCCTTGAAGAGACCCAGTACTTC
CASSAALEETQYF
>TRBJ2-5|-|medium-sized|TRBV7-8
TGTGCCAGCAGCCCCCACCGACAGGAAGAGACCCAGTACTTC
CASSPHRQEETQYF
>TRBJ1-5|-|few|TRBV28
TGTGCCAGCAGTTTGCGGGATCCTCGGCCCCAGCATTTT
CASSLRDPRPQHF
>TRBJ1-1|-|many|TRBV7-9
TGTGCCAGCACGGGGGGCGTGATGAACACTGAAGCTTTCTTT
CASTGGVMNTEAFF
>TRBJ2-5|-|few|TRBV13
TGTGCCAGCAGCTTGGACATCGGTGAGACCCAGTACTTC
CASSLDIGETQYF
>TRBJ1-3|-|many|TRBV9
TGTGCCAGCAGCGCAACTGGGGGCCTGAGCTCTGGAAACACCATATATTTT
CASSATGGLSSGNTIYF
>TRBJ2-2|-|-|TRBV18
TGCGCCAGCTCACCACCGGTCACAGCGAACACCGGGGAGCTGATTTTT
CASSPPVTANTGELIF
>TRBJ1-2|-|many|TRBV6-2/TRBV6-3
TGTGCCAGCAGCCTATACGCGGGACTGGGTATCGGCTACACCTTC
CASSLYAGLGIGYTF
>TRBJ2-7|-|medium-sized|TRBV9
TGTGCCAGCAGCGTAGGACTTGGACTGAACGAGCAGTACTTC
CASSVGLGLNEQYF
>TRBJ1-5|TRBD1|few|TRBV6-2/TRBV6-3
TGTGCCAGCAGGGACAGGGGGCTAGGAGATGGCAATCAGCCCCAGCATTTT
CASRDRGLGDGNQPQHF
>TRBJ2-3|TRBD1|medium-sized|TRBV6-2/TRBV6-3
TGTGCCAGCAGTTCGGGACAGCTGTTGCAGTATTTT
CASSSGQLLQYF
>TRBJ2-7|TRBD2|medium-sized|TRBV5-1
TGCGCCAGCAGCCCGGGACTATCCTACGAGCAGTACTTC
CASSPGLSYEQYF
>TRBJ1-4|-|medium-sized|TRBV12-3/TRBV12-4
TGTGCCAGCCGTGAGGAGGATGAAAAACTGTTTTTT
CASREEDEKLFF
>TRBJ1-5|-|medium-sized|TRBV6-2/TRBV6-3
TGTGCCAGCAGCTTCGGAAATCAGCCCCAGCATTTT
CASSFGNQPQHF
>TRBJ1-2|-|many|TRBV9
TGTGCCAGCAGCGTATGGGGGAGCTACACCTTC
CASSVWGSYTF
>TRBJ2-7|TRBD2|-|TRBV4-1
TGCGCCAGCAGCCAAGATCAGCTAGCGGCTCTTACGGGGCAGTACTTC
CASSQDQLAALTGQYF
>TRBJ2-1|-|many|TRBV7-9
TGTGCCAGCAGCTCCCCTTGGGGGGACTCCTACAATGAGCAGTTCTTC
CASSSPWGDSYNEQFF
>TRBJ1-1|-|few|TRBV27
TGTGCCAGCAGTTCCAGGCCTTGGAACACTGAAGCTTTCTTT
CASSSRPWNTEAFF
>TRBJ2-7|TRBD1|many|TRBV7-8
TGTGCCAGCAGCAGAGCTGGGACAGCCTACGAGCAGTACTTC
CASSRAGTAYEQYF
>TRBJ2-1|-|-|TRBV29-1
TGCAGCGTCTATAAGGGGGACTACTTATACAATGAGCAGTTCTTC
CSVYKGDYLYNEQFF
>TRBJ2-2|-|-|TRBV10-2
TGCGCCAGCAGTTCGAAGATAGGGGAGCTGTTTTTT
CASSSKIGELFF
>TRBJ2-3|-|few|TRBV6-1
TGTGCCAGCAGTGGATTGGGTGGCAGCTACACAGATACGCAGTATTTT
CASSGLGGSYTDTQYF